Here is one T cell receptor beta chain with its context. Clones were read by immunoSEQ multiplex PCR, and TCRdb kept only the in-frame ones, dropping some. Among around 70,000 clones listed, 85% to 95% were seen once. Germline loops: CDR1 MDHEN, CDR2 SYDVKM. This CDR3 has 13 residues. V shed 6 bases, J shed 5 bases, and the junction held 6 bases outside the gene matches. This sample is part of a study of T cell changes during pregnancy in multiple sclerosis. The TCR was taken from a female donor with multiple sclerosis, enrolled in a pregnancy study. This chain uses TRBV28 with TRBJ2-5; 7 bases match TRBD1. The sequences come from peripheral blood, collected before pregnancy. The CDR3 reads CASRGTGVETQYF. CDR3 nucleotide sequence: TGTGCCAGCAGGGGAACAGGGGTCGAGACCCAGTACTTC.